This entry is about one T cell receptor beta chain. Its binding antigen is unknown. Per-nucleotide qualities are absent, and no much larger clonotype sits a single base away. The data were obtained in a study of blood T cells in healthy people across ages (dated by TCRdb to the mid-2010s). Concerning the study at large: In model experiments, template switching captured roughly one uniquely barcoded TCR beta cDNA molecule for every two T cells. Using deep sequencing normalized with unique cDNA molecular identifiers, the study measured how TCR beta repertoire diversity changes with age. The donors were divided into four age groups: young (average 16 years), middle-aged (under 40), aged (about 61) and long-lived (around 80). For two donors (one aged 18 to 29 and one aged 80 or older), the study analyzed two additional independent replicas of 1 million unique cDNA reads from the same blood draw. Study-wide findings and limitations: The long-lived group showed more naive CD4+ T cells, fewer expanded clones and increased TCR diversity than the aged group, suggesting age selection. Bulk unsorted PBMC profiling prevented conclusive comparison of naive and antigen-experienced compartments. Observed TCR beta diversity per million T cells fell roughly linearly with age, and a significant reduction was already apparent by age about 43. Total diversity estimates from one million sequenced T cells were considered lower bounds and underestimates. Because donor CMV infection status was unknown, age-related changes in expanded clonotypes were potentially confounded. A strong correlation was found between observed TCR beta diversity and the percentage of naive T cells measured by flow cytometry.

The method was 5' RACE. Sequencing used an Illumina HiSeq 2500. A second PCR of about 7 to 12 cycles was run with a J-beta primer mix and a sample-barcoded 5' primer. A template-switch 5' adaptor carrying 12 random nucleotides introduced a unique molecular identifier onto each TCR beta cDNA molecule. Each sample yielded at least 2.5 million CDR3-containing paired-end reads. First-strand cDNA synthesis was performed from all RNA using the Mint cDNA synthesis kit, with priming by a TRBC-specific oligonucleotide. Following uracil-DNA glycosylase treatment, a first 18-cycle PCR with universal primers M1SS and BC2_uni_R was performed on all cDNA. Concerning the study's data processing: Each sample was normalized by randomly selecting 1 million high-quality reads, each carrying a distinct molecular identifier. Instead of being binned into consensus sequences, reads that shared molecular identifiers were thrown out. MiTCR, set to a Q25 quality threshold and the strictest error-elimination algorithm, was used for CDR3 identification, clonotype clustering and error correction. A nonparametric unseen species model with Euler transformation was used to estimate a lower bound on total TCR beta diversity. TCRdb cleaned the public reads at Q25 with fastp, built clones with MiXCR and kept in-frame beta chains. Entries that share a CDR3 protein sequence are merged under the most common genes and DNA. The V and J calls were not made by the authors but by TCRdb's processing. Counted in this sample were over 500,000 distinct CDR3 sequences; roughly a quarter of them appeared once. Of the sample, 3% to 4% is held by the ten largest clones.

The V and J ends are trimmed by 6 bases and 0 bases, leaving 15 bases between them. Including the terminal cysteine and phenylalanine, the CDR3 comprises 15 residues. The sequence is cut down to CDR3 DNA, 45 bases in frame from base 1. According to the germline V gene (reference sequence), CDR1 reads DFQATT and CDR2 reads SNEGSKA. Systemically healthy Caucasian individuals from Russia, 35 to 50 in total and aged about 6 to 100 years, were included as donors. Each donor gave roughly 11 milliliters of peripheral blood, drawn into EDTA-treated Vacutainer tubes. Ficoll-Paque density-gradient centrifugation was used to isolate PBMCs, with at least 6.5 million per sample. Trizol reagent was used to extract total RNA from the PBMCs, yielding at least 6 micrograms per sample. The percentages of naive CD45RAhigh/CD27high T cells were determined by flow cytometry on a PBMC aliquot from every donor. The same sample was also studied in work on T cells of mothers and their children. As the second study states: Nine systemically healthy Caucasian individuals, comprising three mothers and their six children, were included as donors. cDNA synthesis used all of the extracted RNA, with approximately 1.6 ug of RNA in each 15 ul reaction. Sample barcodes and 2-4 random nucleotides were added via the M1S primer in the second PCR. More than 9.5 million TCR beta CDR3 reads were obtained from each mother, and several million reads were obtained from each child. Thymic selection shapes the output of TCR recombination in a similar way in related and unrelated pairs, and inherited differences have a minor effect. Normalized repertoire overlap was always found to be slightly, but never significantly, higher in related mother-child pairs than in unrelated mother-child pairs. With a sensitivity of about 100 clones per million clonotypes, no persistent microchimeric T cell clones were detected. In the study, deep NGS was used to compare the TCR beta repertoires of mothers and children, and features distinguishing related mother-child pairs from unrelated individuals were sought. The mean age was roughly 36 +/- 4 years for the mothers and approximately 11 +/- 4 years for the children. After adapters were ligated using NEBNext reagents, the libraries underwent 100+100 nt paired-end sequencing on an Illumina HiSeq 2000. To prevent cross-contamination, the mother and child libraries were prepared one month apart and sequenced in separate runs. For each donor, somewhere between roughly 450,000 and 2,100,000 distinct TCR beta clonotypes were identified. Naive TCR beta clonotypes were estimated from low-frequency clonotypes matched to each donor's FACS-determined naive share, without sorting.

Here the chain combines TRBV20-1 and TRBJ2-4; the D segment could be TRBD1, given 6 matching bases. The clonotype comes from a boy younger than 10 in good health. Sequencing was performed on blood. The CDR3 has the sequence CSAQTGGRAKNIQYF. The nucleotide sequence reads TGCAGTGCCCAGACTGGGGGCCGAGCCAAAAACATTCAGTACTTC.